Reported below is one TCR beta chain. The antigen is unknown. The data are from a study of vaccination effects on CD4 cells after COVID-19. Under the ViraFEST assay, PBMC were stimulated with viral peptide pools so that antigen-specific CD4+ T cells expanded. Sequencing was performed afterwards. Following 10 days of culture, CD4+ T cells were isolated. Two million PBMC were placed in each well, which was supplemented with 10 IU/ml IL-2 and around 9.5 ug/ml peptides. V lost 11 bases and J lost 5; bases outside the gene matches: 11. The CDR3 loop spans 14 amino acids. CDR1 and CDR2 (germline): ENHRY, SYGVKD. The protocol was immunoSEQ multiplex PCR, while the TCRdb copy is restricted to in-frame clones and leaves out a portion. The sample holds approximately 54,000 clones, 65% to 90% seen once. Study-wide results and caveats: Vaccine- and infection-induced clones showed marked clonal contraction late following vaccination.

The chain has TRBV10-3 and TRBJ1-1; 10 bases align to TRBD1. This clonotype was obtained from a human donor who received a COVID-19 vaccine. The specimen was CD4+ T cells from PBMCs cultured with HCoV-229E spike peptides, collected before COVID-19 vaccination. CDR3 nucleotides: TGTGCCTGTGATGGGACAGGGGAACGGACTGAAGCTTTCTTT. Protein: CACDGTGERTEAFF.